Listed below are T cell receptor beta chains from one sample, sequenced in a study of OX40 agonist ivuxolimab in advanced cancers. Produced via immunoSEQ multiplex PCR; TCRdb's table is partial and in-frame only. The sample has about 21,000 clones, roughly three quarters seen once. The material was CD4+ or CD8+ T cells sorted from blood, obtained in a trial of the OX40 agonist ivuxolimab. These receptors all come from an adult with an advanced solid tumor such as melanoma, head and neck, liver or kidney cancer. The CDR3 runs from the conserved cysteine through the conserved F or W. The D gene is left open where the match is weak. Clone sizes are given selectively: once, few, many, or a class where the clone is expanded.

j_call: TRBJ1-1
v_call: TRBV7-9
d_call: -
clone_size: -
cdr3_aa: CASSFSTNTEAFF
cdr3_nt: TGTGCCAGCAGCTTTAGCACGAACACTGAAGCTTTCTTT

j_call: TRBJ2-7
v_call: TRBV7-3
d_call: -
clone_size: -
cdr3_aa: CASSLGLAYEQYF
cdr3_nt: TGTGCCAGCAGCTTGGGGCTCGCCTACGAGCAGTACTTC

j_call: TRBJ2-7
v_call: TRBV11-1
d_call: -
clone_size: -
cdr3_aa: CASSFRDTAPYEQYF
cdr3_nt: TGTGCCAGCAGCTTCCGGGACACCGCCCCCTACGAGCAGTACTTC

j_call: TRBJ2-5
v_call: TRBV5-1
d_call: -
clone_size: -
cdr3_aa: CASSSSLGLETQYF
cdr3_nt: TGCGCCAGCAGCTCATCCTTAGGACTAGAGACCCAGTACTTC

j_call: TRBJ1-1
v_call: TRBV5-6
d_call: -
clone_size: -
cdr3_aa: CASSLRSRGPTEAFF
cdr3_nt: TGTGCCAGCAGCTTGAGATCGAGGGGCCCCACTGAAGCTTTCTTT

j_call: TRBJ1-1
v_call: TRBV5-6
d_call: -
clone_size: -
cdr3_aa: CASSLDGLRKNTEAFF
cdr3_nt: TGTGCCAGCAGCTTGGACGGATTAAGGAAGAACACTGAAGCTTTCTTT

j_call: TRBJ2-7
v_call: TRBV7-2
d_call: -
clone_size: -
cdr3_aa: CASSLVRDRAPF
cdr3_nt: TGTGCCAGCAGCTTAGTCCGTGATAGGGCCCCGTTC

j_call: TRBJ2-5
v_call: TRBV5-4
d_call: -
clone_size: few
cdr3_aa: CASSLDEMSGTQYF
cdr3_nt: TGTGCCAGCAGCTTGGATGAGATGTCCGGGACCCAGTACTTC

j_call: TRBJ2-7
v_call: TRBV5-5
d_call: -
clone_size: -
cdr3_aa: CASSLVKYTYEQYF
cdr3_nt: TGTGCCAGCAGCTTGGTCAAGTACACCTACGAGCAGTACTTC

j_call: TRBJ2-5
v_call: TRBV5-1
d_call: -
clone_size: -
cdr3_aa: CASTSGPSDETQYF
cdr3_nt: TGCGCCAGCACCTCTGGACCTAGCGACGAGACCCAGTACTTC

j_call: TRBJ2-5
v_call: TRBV7-7
d_call: TRBD1
clone_size: few
cdr3_aa: CASSIIADRGKETQYF
cdr3_nt: TGTGCTAGCAGCATTATCGCGGACAGGGGGAAAGAGACCCAGTACTTC

j_call: TRBJ1-1
v_call: TRBV9
d_call: -
clone_size: medium-sized
cdr3_aa: CASSVYNTEAFF
cdr3_nt: TGTGCCAGCAGCGTCTACAACACTGAAGCTTTCTTT

j_call: TRBJ2-3
v_call: TRBV7-3
d_call: -
clone_size: few
cdr3_aa: CASSLQPGDPDTQYF
cdr3_nt: TGTGCCAGCAGCTTACAGCCGGGGGACCCAGATACGCAGTATTTT

j_call: TRBJ2-5
v_call: TRBV6-5
d_call: TRBD2
clone_size: -
cdr3_aa: CASRLAGGQETQYF
cdr3_nt: TGTGCCAGCAGATTAGCGGGGGGGCAAGAGACCCAGTACTTC

j_call: TRBJ2-3
v_call: TRBV4-3
d_call: -
clone_size: -
cdr3_aa: CASSPNVGVTDTQYF
cdr3_nt: TGCGCCAGCAGCCCCAATGTCGGGGTCACAGATACGCAGTATTTT

j_call: TRBJ2-1
v_call: TRBV19
d_call: -
clone_size: once
cdr3_aa: CASSIARGGRYNEQFF
cdr3_nt: TGTGCCAGTAGTATAGCCCGTGGGGGGCGATACAATGAGCAGTTCTTC

j_call: TRBJ1-5
v_call: TRBV19
d_call: -
clone_size: -
cdr3_aa: CASSIDFSGSNQPQHF
cdr3_nt: TGTGCCAGTAGTATAGATTTCTCAGGGAGCAATCAGCCCCAGCATTTT

j_call: TRBJ2-1
v_call: TRBV6-5
d_call: -
clone_size: -
cdr3_aa: CASSYKDQGRANEQFF
cdr3_nt: TGTGCCAGCAGTTACAAGGACCAGGGGAGGGCCAATGAGCAGTTCTTC

j_call: TRBJ1-1
v_call: TRBV19
d_call: -
clone_size: few
cdr3_aa: CASSIVRGANEAFF
cdr3_nt: TGTGCCAGTAGTATAGTTAGGGGCGCGAATGAAGCTTTCTTT

j_call: TRBJ1-1
v_call: TRBV28
d_call: TRBD1
clone_size: once
cdr3_aa: CASQSGQGWTEAFF
cdr3_nt: TGTGCCAGCCAATCCGGACAGGGGTGGACTGAAGCTTTCTTT

j_call: TRBJ2-2
v_call: TRBV6-5
d_call: TRBD1
clone_size: -
cdr3_aa: CASSRDRVVGGELFF
cdr3_nt: TGTGCCAGCAGCCGGGACAGGGTTGTTGGCGGGGAGCTGTTTTTT

j_call: TRBJ2-5
v_call: TRBV7-6
d_call: TRBD1
clone_size: few
cdr3_aa: CASRLGGGSRTQYF
cdr3_nt: TGTGCCAGCAGACTAGGGGGCGGATCAAGGACCCAGTACTTC

j_call: TRBJ2-5
v_call: TRBV11-2
d_call: TRBD2
clone_size: -
cdr3_aa: CASSLVPAGDQETQYF
cdr3_nt: TGTGCCAGCAGCTTAGTCCCAGCGGGGGACCAAGAGACCCAGTACTTC